This TCR beta chain originates from a study of T cell responses to AZD1222 COVID-19 vaccine (dated by TCRdb to 2020 to 2023). Some background on the complete study: AZD1222 recipients with second doses at about 4 weeks or about 12 weeks were pooled, because spike-specific TCR depth and breadth did not differ between schedules. A total of just over 230 trial participants underwent TCR sequencing, of whom 207 had received two doses of AZD1222 and approximately 25 had received two doses of the MenACWY control vaccine. Trial participants were enrolled by age into 18-55, 56-69 and 70-plus year subgroups, with about 150, 28 and 57 TCR-sequenced participants respectively. What the study reported, not specific to this receptor: After two AZD1222 doses, both the breadth and the depth of spike-specific TCRs were significantly higher than at day 0 and than in MenACWY recipients. Participants were mostly white British and included more females than males, and it was suggested by the authors that clonal diversity may have been underestimated. CD4 TCRs associated with the vaccine covered the entire spike protein, and the dominant responses were in regions 160-218 and 743-854. Nearly half of unique spike-specific TCRs reportedly recognized epitopes outside regions mutated in the B.1.351 and B.1.1.7 variants. Because no samples from the day 14 peak response were available, repertoires could be characterized only after the peak T cell response. In the small 56-69-year group, the increase in depth fell short of significance, most likely because of low power. Conclusions about previously exposed vaccinees were limited because only six or seven AZD1222 recipients were SARS-CoV-2 seropositive at baseline.

At the junction V is shortened by 3 bases and J by 2 bases; bases outside the gene matches: 16. The CDR3 runs 19 amino acids, cysteine and phenylalanine included. Kept here is only the CDR3 DNA, which spans 57 bases and is read in frame from base 1. Taken from the germline V gene, the CDR1 and CDR2 loops are SQVTM and ANQGSEA. Of note for this clone: It has no known antigen specificity. Base qualities are not provided; no much larger clone lies one nucleotide away.

The CDR3 regions of human TCRbeta chains were analyzed by immunosequencing. The authors' pipeline ran thus. TCRs in the repertoires were compared against a reference library of SARS-CoV-2-specific TCRs that had been generated with the MIRA antigen-specificity platform. Breadth was defined as the fraction of unique TCRs that were SARS-CoV-2-associated. Depth was defined as the fraction of total T cells that were SARS-CoV-2-associated. Using the MIRA data, every spike-specific TCR was mapped to the spike region that the TCR reacted to and assigned to either a CD4 or a CD8 class. Log10-transformed breadth and depth values were compared by one-way ANOVA with Sidak's multiple comparisons tests. TCRdb provides this immuneACCESS table in a form limited to in-frame rearrangements. Some clones are lacking; in checked studies, under half of them reflect an unresolved V gene, and why the rest are absent is not known. V and J calls and clone size are given by that table; D and trimming were obtained from the DNA. Recorded for this sample are fewer than 120,000 clones; roughly 85% of them occurred a single time. Jointly, the top ten make up 3.2% of the sample.

The meaning of the sample's time point label: baseline before first vaccination. Samples from vaccinated people were obtained from the UK trials COV001 and COV002, which included a single-blind randomized controlled phase 2/3 trial of AZD1222 (ChAdOx1 nCoV-19) in healthy adults. For TCRbeta chain sequencing, PBMC samples were collected from trial participants at day 0 and at day 28 after the second dose. The sequencing here drew on peripheral blood, taken on day 0 of AZD1222 vaccination. The V and J genes are TRBV29-1 and TRBJ2-1; 10 nucleotides in the junction match TRBD2. This clonotype originated in an adult in good health. The CDR3 protein sequence reads: CSVDVSGRHSIKTYNEQFF. In nucleotides, the sequence is TGCAGCGTTGACGTTAGCGGGAGGCACTCGATAAAAACCTACAATGAGCAGTTCTTC.